The sequence of this TCR beta chain was determined in a study of OX40 agonist ivuxolimab in advanced cancers. Study in general: Ivuxolimab is a fully human IgG2 antibody that activates OX40 (CD134). Whole-study results and caveats: Blood T cells, both CD4+ and CD8+, expanded clonally by week 6 at 0.1 to 3.0 mg/kg.

Measured with immunoSEQ multiplex PCR; TCRdb has only the in-frame clones, and not every one. The sample lists fewer than 45,000 clones; just under 85% were seen once. CDR1 ENHRY and CDR2 SYGVKD come from the germline V gene. Trimming removed 4 bases from V and 0 bases from J, with 7 bases in between. This CDR3 has 15 amino acids. Comment on this clone: Its specificity is not known.

This sample comprised CD4+ or CD8+ T cells sorted from blood, obtained in a trial of the OX40 agonist ivuxolimab. The clonotype originates from an adult with an advanced solid tumor such as melanoma, head and neck, liver or kidney cancer. This chain links TRBV10-3 with TRBJ2-6; no reliable D call. The CDR3 DNA follows: TGTGCCATCAGTGGGGGTGACTCTGGGGCCAACGTCCTGACTTTC. This codes for CAISGGDSGANVLTF.